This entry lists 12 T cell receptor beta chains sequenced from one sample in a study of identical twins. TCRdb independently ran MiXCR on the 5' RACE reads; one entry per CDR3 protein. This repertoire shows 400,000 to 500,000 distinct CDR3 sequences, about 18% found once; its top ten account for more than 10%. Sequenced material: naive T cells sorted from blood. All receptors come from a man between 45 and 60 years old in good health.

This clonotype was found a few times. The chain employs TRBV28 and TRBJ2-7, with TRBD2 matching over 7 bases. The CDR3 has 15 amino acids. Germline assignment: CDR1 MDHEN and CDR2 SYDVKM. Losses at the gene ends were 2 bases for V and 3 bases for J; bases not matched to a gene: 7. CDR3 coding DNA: TGTGCCAGCAGTTTAGGTCTAGCGGAAGTCTACGAGCAGTACTTC. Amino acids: CASSLGLAEVYEQYF. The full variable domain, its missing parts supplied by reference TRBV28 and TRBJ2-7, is DVKVTQSSRYLVKRTGEKVFLECVQDMDHENMFWYRQDPGLGLRLIYFSYDVKMKEKGDIPEGYSVSREKKERFSLILESASTNQTSMYLCASSLGLAEVYEQYFGPGTRLTVT.

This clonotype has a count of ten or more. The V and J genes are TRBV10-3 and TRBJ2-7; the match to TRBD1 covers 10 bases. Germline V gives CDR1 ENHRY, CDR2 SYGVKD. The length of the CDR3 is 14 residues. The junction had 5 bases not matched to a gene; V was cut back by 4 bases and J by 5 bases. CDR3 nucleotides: TGTGCCATCAGTGGTGGGACAGGGGAGAACGAGCAGTACTTC. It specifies CAISGGTGENEQYF.

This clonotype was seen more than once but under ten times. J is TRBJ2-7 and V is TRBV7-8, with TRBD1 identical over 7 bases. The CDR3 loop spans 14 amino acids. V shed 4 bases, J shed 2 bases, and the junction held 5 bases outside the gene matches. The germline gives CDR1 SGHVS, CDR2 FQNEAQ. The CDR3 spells CASSSGTATYEQYF. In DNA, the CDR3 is TGTGCCAGCAGCTCTGGGACAGCCACCTACGAGCAGTACTTC.

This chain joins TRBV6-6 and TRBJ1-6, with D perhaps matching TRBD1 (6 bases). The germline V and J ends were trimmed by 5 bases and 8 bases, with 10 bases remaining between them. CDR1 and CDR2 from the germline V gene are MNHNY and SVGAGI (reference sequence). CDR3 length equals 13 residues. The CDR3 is CASSDRNDSPLHF. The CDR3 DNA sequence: TGTGCCAGCAGTGACAGGAATGATTCACCCCTCCACTTT.

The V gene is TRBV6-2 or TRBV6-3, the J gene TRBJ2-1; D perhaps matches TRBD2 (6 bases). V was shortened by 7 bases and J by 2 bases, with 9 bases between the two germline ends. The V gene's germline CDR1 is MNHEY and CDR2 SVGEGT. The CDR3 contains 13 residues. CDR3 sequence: CASMEGAYNEQFF. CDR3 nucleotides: TGTGCCAGCATGGAGGGAGCCTACAATGAGCAGTTCTTC.

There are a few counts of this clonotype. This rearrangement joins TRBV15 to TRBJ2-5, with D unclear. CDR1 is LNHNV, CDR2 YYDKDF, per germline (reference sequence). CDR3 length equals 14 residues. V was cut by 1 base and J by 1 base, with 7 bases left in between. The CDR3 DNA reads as TGTGCCACCAGCAGAGGGGTCAGCCAAGAGACCCAGTACTTC. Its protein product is CATSRGVSQETQYF. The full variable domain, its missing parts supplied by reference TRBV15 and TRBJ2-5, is DAMVIQNPRYQVTQFGKPVTLSCSQTLNHNVMYWYQQKSSQAPKLLFHYYDKDFNNEADTPDNFQSRRPNTSFCFLDIRSPGLGDTAMYLCATSRGVSQETQYFGPGTRLLVL.

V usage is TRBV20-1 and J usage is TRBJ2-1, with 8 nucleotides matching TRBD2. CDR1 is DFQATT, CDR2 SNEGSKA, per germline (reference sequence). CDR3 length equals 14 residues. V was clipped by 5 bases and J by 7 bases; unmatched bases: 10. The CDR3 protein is CSALPGGRVNEQFF. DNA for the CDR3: TGCAGTGCTCTCCCGGGGGGGCGAGTTAATGAGCAGTTCTTC.

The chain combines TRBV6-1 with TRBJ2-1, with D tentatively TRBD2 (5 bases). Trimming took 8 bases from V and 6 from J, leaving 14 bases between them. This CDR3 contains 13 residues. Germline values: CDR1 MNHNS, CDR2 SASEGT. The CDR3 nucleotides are TGTGCCAGCGGTATTGTACTAGGCAATGAGCAGTTCTTC. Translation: CASGIVLGNEQFF.

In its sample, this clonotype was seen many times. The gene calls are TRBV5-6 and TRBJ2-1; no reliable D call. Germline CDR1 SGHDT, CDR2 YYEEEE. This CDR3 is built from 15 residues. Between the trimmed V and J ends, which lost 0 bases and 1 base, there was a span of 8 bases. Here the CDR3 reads CASSLGQLSYNEQFF. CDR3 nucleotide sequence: TGTGCCAGCAGCTTGGGGCAGCTGTCCTACAATGAGCAGTTCTTC.

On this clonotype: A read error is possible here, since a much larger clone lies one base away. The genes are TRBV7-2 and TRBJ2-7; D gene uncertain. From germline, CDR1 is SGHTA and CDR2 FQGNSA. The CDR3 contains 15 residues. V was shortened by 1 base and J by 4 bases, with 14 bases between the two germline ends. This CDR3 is CASSLEGRSLYEQYF. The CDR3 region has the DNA TGTGCCAGCAGCTTAGAAGGGCGATCCCTTTACGAGCAGTACTTC.

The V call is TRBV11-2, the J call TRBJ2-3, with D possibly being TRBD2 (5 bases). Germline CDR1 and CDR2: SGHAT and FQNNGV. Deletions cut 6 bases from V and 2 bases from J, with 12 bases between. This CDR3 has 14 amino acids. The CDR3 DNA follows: TGTGCCAGCAGTTTCCACGGGATCACAGATACGCAGTATTTT. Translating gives CASSFHGITDTQYF.

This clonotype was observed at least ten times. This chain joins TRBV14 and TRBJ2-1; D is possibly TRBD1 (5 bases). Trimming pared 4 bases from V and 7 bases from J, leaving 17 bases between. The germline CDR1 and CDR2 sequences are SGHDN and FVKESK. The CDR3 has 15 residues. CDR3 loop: CASSPEWPGKNEQFF. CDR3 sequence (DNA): TGTGCCAGCAGCCCGGAGTGGCCAGGGAAGAATGAGCAGTTCTTC.